The 30 T cell receptor beta chains presented below share a single source sample, sequenced in a study of breast tumors, draining lymph nodes, adjacent tissues. Axillary draining lymph nodes of breast cancer patients supplied the node samples. A single record per CDR3 protein comes from TCRdb applying MiXCR to the multiplex PCR reads. The sample lists about 80,000 distinct CDR3 sequences; roughly a fifth were seen once. The specimen was axillary lymph node tissue. These receptors were collected from a female donor with breast cancer. Some clones in this sample may be carry-over from other donors' samples.

This clonotype has at least ten counts. The J gene is TRBJ2-5, the V gene TRBV9; 7 nucleotides match TRBD2. The V segment lost 6 bases and the J segment 3 bases; nucleotides outside the gene matches: 5. The CDR3 is 13 amino acids. CDR1 is SGDLS, CDR2 YYNGEE, per germline. As DNA, the CDR3 is TGTGCCAGCAACCTGGGAGGGAAAGAGACCCAGTACTTC. Amino acid sequence: CASNLGGKETQYF. Complete variable domain (other parts from reference TRBV9 and TRBJ2-5): DSGVTQTPKHLITATGQRVTLRCSPRSGDLSVYWYQQSLDQGLQFLIQYYNGEERAKGNILERFSAQQFPDLHSELNLSSLELGDSALYFCASNLGGKETQYFGPGTRLLVL.

The sample holds many counts of this clonotype. The V and J genes are TRBV5-1 and TRBJ2-3, with D possibly matching TRBD2 (5 bases). CDR3 size: 16 residues. CDR1 and CDR2 (germline): SGHRS, YFSETQ. The V end was cut by 0 bases, the J end by 1 base, with 12 bases between. CDR3 sequence reads: CASSLVEGRGTDTQYF. The CDR3 nucleotides read TGCGCCAGCAGCTTGGTCGAGGGAAGAGGCACAGATACGCAGTATTTT.

Details on this clonotype: An end of the junction does not agree with germline; a read error may underlie this. The gene calls are TRBV20-1 and TRBJ1-5; D gene uncertain. CDR3 length equals 13 residues. Germline lookup yields CDR1 DFQATT and CDR2 SNEGSKA (reference sequence). CDR3 in amino acids: CSARDRYRQHQHF. The CDR3 bases are TGCAGTGCTAGAGACCGATATCGTCAGCACCAGCACTTT.

This clonotype was recorded many times. The CDR3 DNA is TGCAGTGCTAGACCGGGTGGGAACTATGGCTACACCTTC. Translated: CSARPGGNYGYTF. V usage is TRBV20-1 and J usage is TRBJ1-2; D uncertain. Per germline, CDR1 DFQATT and CDR2 SNEGSKA (reference sequence). Deletions cut 2 bases from V and 2 bases from J, with 9 bases between. The CDR3 consists of 13 residues.

This clonotype was detected ten times or more. CDR3 residues: CASSERLGTVLETQYF. CDR3 in DNA: TGTGCCAGCAGTGAACGGCTCGGGACAGTTTTAGAGACCCAGTACTTC. The V gene is TRBV2, the J gene TRBJ2-5; 7 bases map to TRBD1. Germline V gene lookup returns CDR1 SNHLY and CDR2 FYNNEI. V lost 2 bases and J lost 4; bases outside the gene matches: 10. The CDR3 length is 16 residues.

A few counts support this clonotype. This sequence joins TRBV12-3 or TRBV12-4 and TRBJ2-3, with 10 bases matching TRBD2. The CDR3 extends over 16 amino acids. Trimming at V came to 3 bases and at J to 0 bases, leaving 3 bases not matched to a gene. The CDR3 reads CASSFVTSGSTDTQYF. The CDR3 bases are TGTGCCAGCAGTTTTGTGACTAGCGGGAGCACAGATACGCAGTATTTT.

There are many counts of this clonotype. The chain employs TRBV5-6 and TRBJ1-4; 7 bases are shared with TRBD1. Trimming at V came to 1 base and at J to 8 bases, leaving 8 bases not matched to a gene. CDR1 is SGHDT, CDR2 YYEEEE, per germline. CDR3 length: 15 residues. The CDR3 is CASSLTGVSGEKLFF. CDR3 coding DNA: TGTGCCAGCAGCTTGACAGGGGTATCTGGCGAAAAACTGTTTTTT.

The chain combines TRBV3-1 with TRBJ2-1; D uncertain. The ends were cut back, 1 base at V and 1 base at J, with 11 bases in the middle. CDR1 and CDR2 from the germline V gene are LGHDT and YNNKEL (reference sequence). This CDR3 contains 16 residues. Here the CDR3 reads CASSQVGGRSYNEQFF. The CDR3 region has the DNA TGTGCCAGCAGCCAAGTAGGTGGCCGGTCCTACAATGAGCAGTTCTTC.

In this sample, this clonotype turned up many times. The rearrangement uses TRBV6-2 or TRBV6-3 and TRBJ2-1; 8 nucleotides match TRBD2. V dropped 8 bases and J dropped 5; count of bases not matched to a gene: 11. This CDR3 is 15 amino acids long. Per the germline V gene, CDR1 is MNHEY and CDR2 is SVGEGT. CDR3 residues: CASGTLAGPDNEQFF. As DNA, the CDR3 is TGTGCCAGCGGTACCTTAGCGGGGCCCGACAATGAGCAGTTCTTC.

This clonotype has at least ten counts. The chain combines TRBV5-5 with TRBJ2-2; D is unresolved. CDR3 length equals 13 residues. CDR1 and CDR2 (germline): SGHKS, YYEKEE (reference sequence). V was clipped by 5 bases and J by 1 base, with 6 bases between them. CDR3 in DNA: TGTGCCAGCAGTCCCGGGAACACCGGGGAGCTGTTTTTT. This translates into CASSPGNTGELFF.

The table lists this clonotype with many counts. This rearrangement joins TRBV5-4 to TRBJ1-6, with TRBD1 as a possible D gene (5 bases). In germline, CDR1 is SGHNT, CDR2 YYREEE (reference sequence). The CDR3 is 15 amino acids. Trimming removed 0 bases at V and 9 bases at J, with 13 bases between. The CDR3 here is CASSLEGGGSSPLHF. CDR3 coding DNA: TGTGCCAGCAGCTTGGAGGGCGGGGGAAGTTCACCCCTCCACTTT.

This clonotype came up many times. The V call is TRBV9, the J call TRBJ2-1; 11 positions agree with TRBD2. Losses at the gene ends were 1 base for V and 9 bases for J; bases not matched to a gene: 3. Germline loops: CDR1 SGDLS, CDR2 YYNGEE. The CDR3 is 14 residues long. The DNA for the CDR3 is TGTGCCAGCAGCGTAACTAGCGGGAGATCTGAGCAGTTCTTC. It translates to CASSVTSGRSEQFF.

There are many counts of this clonotype. V usage is TRBV6-5 and J usage is TRBJ2-7; 8 positions match TRBD2. The CDR3 consists of 15 residues. CDR1 is MNHEY, CDR2 SVGAGI, per germline. With V trimmed by 0 bases and J by 4 bases, 5 bases remained unmatched. The CDR3 sequence is CASSYSLGTSYEQYF. The CDR3 DNA sequence: TGTGCCAGCAGTTACTCGTTGGGGACTAGTTACGAGCAGTACTTC.

This clonotype was seen many times. The rearrangement links TRBV7-9 to TRBJ2-7; 8 bases map to TRBD1. Losses at the gene ends were 5 bases for V and 1 base for J; bases not matched to a gene: 7. Germline V gene data show CDR1 as SEHNR and CDR2 as FQNEAQ (reference sequence). The CDR3 runs 15 residues. CDR3 sequence reads: CASSHGQGSSYEQYF. The CDR3 DNA follows: TGTGCCAGCAGCCACGGACAGGGTTCGTCCTACGAGCAGTACTTC.

There are many counts of this clonotype. CDR3 sequence (DNA): TGCAGTGCTAGAGACCTGGACCTGCAAGAGACCCAGTACTTC. It encodes CSARDLDLQETQYF. The rearrangement uses TRBV20-1 and TRBJ2-5; D not certain. The CDR3 consists of 14 residues. CDR1 DFQATT and CDR2 SNEGSKA come from the germline V gene (reference sequence). The V and J ends lost 0 bases and 2 bases respectively, with 10 bases between them.

The CDR3 nucleotides read TGTGCCAGCAGCGTCGCTCCGGGACGGGGGGCTTGGGGCGGGGAGCTGTTTTTT. Translation: CASSVAPGRGAWGGELFF. The gene calls are TRBV9 and TRBJ2-2; D might be TRBD2 (7 bases). In germline, CDR1 is SGDLS, CDR2 YYNGEE. The ends were cut back, 2 bases at V and 7 bases at J, with 24 bases in the middle. CDR3 length: 18 amino acids.

This clonotype came up many times. The V call is TRBV5-6, the J call TRBJ2-3, with 11 positions matching TRBD2. Losses at the gene ends were 3 bases for V and 4 bases for J; bases not matched to a gene: 4. The CDR3 sequence is 15 residues long. Germline CDR1 is SGHDT and CDR2 is YYEEEE. CDR3 sequence (DNA): TGTGCCAGCAGCTCCACTAGCGGGAGTCCAGATACGCAGTATTTT. Its protein product is CASSSTSGSPDTQYF.

The V gene is TRBV19, the J gene TRBJ1-1; maybe TRBD1 (5 bases). Trimming removed 7 bases from V and 1 base from J, with 7 bases in between. This CDR3 has 12 residues. Per germline, CDR1 LNHDA and CDR2 SQIVND (reference sequence). The CDR3 region is CASTGWNTEAFF. For the CDR3, the DNA is TGTGCCAGTACAGGGTGGAACACTGAAGCTTTCTTT.

This clonotype has at least ten counts. This chain uses TRBV4-1 with TRBJ2-2; 10 nucleotides align to TRBD2. Per germline, CDR1 MGHRA and CDR2 YSYEKL. With 4 bases clipped from V and 5 bases from J, the junction kept 4 bases outside the gene matches. CDR3 length: 15 amino acids. The CDR3 loop is CASSRLSGGTGELFF. CDR3 bases: TGCGCCAGCAGCCGCCTTAGCGGGGGGACCGGGGAGCTGTTTTTT.

The chain couples TRBV3-1 to TRBJ2-3; the D is unclear. This CDR3 region has 16 residues. Trimming stripped 4 bases from V and 1 base from J, with 15 bases between. Germline V gene sequence: CDR1 LGHDT, CDR2 YNNKEL (reference sequence). The CDR3 sequence: CASSLELVGGTDTQYF. For the CDR3, the DNA is TGTGCCAGCAGCCTAGAACTGGTGGGCGGCACAGATACGCAGTATTTT.

In this sample, this clonotype turned up many times. The genes are TRBV2 and TRBJ2-1; 9 bases are a match to TRBD1. This CDR3 has 12 amino acids. The V gene end was trimmed by 7 bases and the J gene end by 7 bases; junction bases not matched to a gene: 2. CDR1 and CDR2 from the germline V gene are SNHLY and FYNNEI. The CDR3 spells CASKGQGNEQFF. Here the CDR3 DNA reads TGTGCCAGCAAGGGACAGGGTAATGAGCAGTTCTTC.

Remarks on this clonotype: A single base separates this from a much larger clone, so it may be a read error. The chain couples TRBV12-3 or TRBV12-4 to TRBJ2-6, with D uncertain. The CDR3 runs 13 residues. CDR3: CACSFDGANVLTF. Here the CDR3 DNA reads TGTGCCTGCAGTTTTGATGGGGCCAACGTCCTGACTTTC.

This clonotype was seen many times. The rearrangement links TRBV19 to TRBJ2-7; 11 nucleotides line up with TRBD2. V gave up 8 bases and J gave up 3 bases; unmatched junction bases: 0. This CDR3 is 12 amino acids long. Germline lookup yields CDR1 LNHDA and CDR2 SQIVND (reference sequence). CDR3 coding DNA: TGTGCCAGTGGGACTAGCGGCTACGAGCAGTACTTC. Amino acids: CASGTSGYEQYF.

This clonotype was observed many times. The V call is TRBV7-9, the J call TRBJ1-4; 7 positions match TRBD1. With 2 bases clipped from V and 12 bases from J, the junction kept 12 bases outside the gene matches. Germline values: CDR1 SEHNR, CDR2 FQNEAQ (reference sequence). The length of the CDR3 is 15 residues. The CDR3 DNA is TGTGCCAGCAGCTTATCTATGAGTGTCACAGGGGAACTGTTTTTT. The encoded protein is CASSLSMSVTGELFF.

On this clonotype itself: One base away lies a much larger clone, so this may be a sequencing read error. The chain employs TRBV6-5 and TRBJ2-3; 9 bases map to TRBD2. CDR1 MNHEY and CDR2 SVGAGI come from the germline V gene. The CDR3 covers 16 residues. V lost 6 bases and J lost 1; bases outside the gene matches: 8. The CDR3 is CASRPPLAGGTDTQYF. CDR3 sequence (DNA): TGTGCCAGCAGACCCCCGTTAGCGGGAGGCACAGATACGCAGTATTTT.

This clonotype was recorded a few times. The CDR3 region is CASGLGEGSSGNTIYF. The CDR3 DNA sequence: TGTGCTAGTGGTTTGGGGGAGGGCAGCTCTGGAAACACCATATATTTT. The chain has TRBV12-5 and TRBJ1-3; the D is unclear. The germline V gene encodes CDR1 LGHNT and CDR2 FRNRAP. V dropped 1 base and J dropped 0 bases, with 10 bases sitting between them. The CDR3 spans 16 residues.

This clonotype was picked up many times. This chain joins TRBV2 and TRBJ1-2; D unresolved. Trimming shortened V by 6 bases and J by 3 bases, and 5 bases separated the two germline ends. This CDR3 is 11 amino acids long. CDR1 SNHLY and CDR2 FYNNEI come from the germline V gene. DNA of the CDR3: TGTGCCAGCAGCCTCTACTATGGCTACACCTTC. Its protein is CASSLYYGYTF.

Ten or more counts support this clonotype. The chain combines TRBV12-3 or TRBV12-4 with TRBJ2-3; D gene unclear. V was pared by 6 bases and J by 6 bases, with 7 bases between. The CDR3 loop spans 11 amino acids. The CDR3 sequence: CASSQADTQYF. The CDR3 coding sequence is TGTGCCAGCAGCCAAGCGGATACGCAGTATTTT.

This clonotype showed up many times. V gene TRBV19 combines with J gene TRBJ1-2, with 8 bases that match TRBD1. Germline V CDR1 and CDR2: LNHDA, SQIVND (reference sequence). The CDR3 is 15 residues long. The V gene end was trimmed by 4 bases and the J gene end by 3 bases; junction bases not matched to a gene: 7. CDR3 loop: CASSSGQGGYYGYTF. The CDR3 region has the DNA TGTGCCAGTAGTAGCGGACAGGGAGGCTACTATGGCTACACCTTC.

This clonotype was detected ten times or more. The V call is TRBV11-2, the J call TRBJ2-5, with D maybe TRBD2 (6 bases). The CDR3 length is 13 residues. Germline lookup yields CDR1 SGHAT and CDR2 FQNNGV. Trimming took off 5 bases at V and 4 bases at J, with 11 bases between the two ends. This CDR3 is CASSPRGGETQYF. In DNA form, the CDR3 reads TGTGCCAGCAGCCCGCGGGGCGGAGAGACCCAGTACTTC.